Listed here are 28 T cell receptor beta chains from one sample, sequenced in a study of identical twins. Each CDR3 protein is one row after TCRdb ran MiXCR on the 5' RACE reads. Altogether 450,000 or so distinct CDR3 sequences are present, 20% to 30% being singletons, with the ten largest covering just under 3%. A further study also used this sample, focusing on T cells expressing NK-cell markers.

The specimen sequenced was CD4+ T cells sorted from blood. The receptor set was obtained from a woman between 18 and 30 years old in good health.

The sample holds a few counts of this clonotype. V is TRBV7-6 and J is TRBJ2-3, with a tentative D call TRBD2 (6 bases). Germline-derived CDR1 and CDR2 are SGHVS and FNYEAQ. There are 14 residues in the CDR3. V was trimmed by 2 bases and J by 6 bases, leaving 12 bases between them. Here the CDR3 reads CASSLIGGVDTQYF. CDR3 DNA sequence: TGTGCCAGCAGCTTAATAGGAGGGGTGGATACGCAGTATTTT. Combining the CDR3 with reference TRBV7-6 and TRBJ2-3 gives the whole variable domain GAGVSQSPRYKVTKRGQDVALRCDPISGHVSLYWYRQALGQGPEFLTYFNYEAQQDKSGLPNDRFSAERPEGSISTLTIQRTEQRDSAMYRCASSLIGGVDTQYFGPGTRLTVL.

The table lists this clonotype with a few counts. The V and J genes are TRBV20-1 and TRBJ2-5; 10 bases line up with TRBD2. V lost 2 bases and J lost 4; bases outside the gene matches: 4. This CDR3 has 14 amino acids. Germline lookup yields CDR1 DFQATT and CDR2 SNEGSKA (reference sequence). The CDR3 nucleotides are TGCAGTGCTAGATCTGCTAGCGGGAGAGAGACCCAGTACTTC. Its protein product is CSARSASGRETQYF.

This clonotype was counted between two and nine times. The chain has TRBV3-1 and TRBJ1-1; no clear D gene. V was shortened by 0 bases and J by 7 bases, with 9 bases between the two germline ends. In germline, CDR1 is LGHDT, CDR2 YNNKEL (reference sequence). The CDR3 has 13 residues. The CDR3 DNA sequence: TGTGCCAGCAGCCAAGAATTCCACAGTGAAGCTTTCTTT. This sequence encodes CASSQEFHSEAFF.

There are a few counts of this clonotype. The rearrangement joins TRBV20-1 to TRBJ2-1; 10 nucleotides line up with TRBD2. Germline loops: CDR1 DFQATT, CDR2 SNEGSKA (reference sequence). CDR3 length: 16 residues. V trimming: 0 bases; J trimming: 6 bases; junction bases outside the gene matches: 8. CDR3 amino acids: CSAREIRTSGGNEQFF. CDR3 coding DNA: TGCAGTGCTAGAGAAATCCGGACTAGCGGCGGCAATGAGCAGTTCTTC.

The chain carries TRBV14 and TRBJ2-6; no definite D call. CDR1 and CDR2 (germline): SGHDN, FVKESK. Trimming stripped 4 bases from V and 4 bases from J, with 20 bases between. The CDR3 contains 18 residues. The CDR3 region has the DNA TGTGCCAGCAGCCTCCAACCCGGGTCTCCCACGGGGGCCAACGTCCTGACTTTC. Protein product: CASSLQPGSPTGANVLTF. The full variable domain, in which reference TRBV14 and TRBJ2-6 provide the parts outside the CDR3, is EAGVTQFPSHSVIEKGQTVTLRCDPISGHDNLYWYRRVMGKEIKFLLHFVKESKQDESGMPNNRFLAERTGGTYSTLKVQPAELEDSGVYFCASSLQPGSPTGANVLTFGAGSRLTVL.

This clonotype was seen only a few times. In nucleotides, the CDR3 is TGCAGTGCTCAGGGGGAGGGCACAGATACGCAGTATTTT. Its protein product is CSAQGEGTDTQYF. This chain links TRBV20-1 with TRBJ2-3, with D possibly TRBD1 on 7 matching bases. CDR3 length: 13 residues. Trimming pared 5 bases from V and 1 base from J, leaving 10 bases between. The germline CDR1 and CDR2 sequences are DFQATT and SNEGSKA (reference sequence).

There are a few counts of this clonotype. The chain employs TRBV10-3 and TRBJ1-6; D might be TRBD1 (6 bases). The germline V gene has CDR1 ENHRY and CDR2 SYGVKD. The CDR3 is 13 amino acids. V was shortened by 4 bases and J by 15 bases, with 16 bases between the two germline ends. CDR3 in amino acids: CAISGLQGGDLHF. CDR3 DNA sequence: TGTGCCATCAGTGGCCTACAGGGAGGGGACCTCCACTTT.

This sequence joins TRBV7-6 and TRBJ2-1; D could derive from TRBD1 or TRBD2 (8 bases each). Trimming stripped 5 bases from V and 4 bases from J, with 18 bases between. This CDR3 contains 16 residues. CDR1 is SGHVS and CDR2 is FNYEAQ in the germline V gene. DNA of the CDR3: TGTGCCAGCAGCCCGCAGGGGGCGGGGGGATACAATGAGCAGTTCTTC. Translating it yields CASSPQGAGGYNEQFF.

J is TRBJ2-1 and V is TRBV5-6; TRBD1 agrees at 9 bases. The CDR3 loop spans 13 amino acids. Trimming cost V 4 bases and J 10 bases; bases outside gene matches: 6. The V gene's germline CDR1 is SGHDT and CDR2 YYEEEE. The CDR3 bases are TGTGCCAGCAGCCCGGGACAGGGAAGCGAGCAGTTCTTC. It translates to CASSPGQGSEQFF. The full variable domain, rest sourced from reference TRBV5-6 and TRBJ2-1, is DAGVTQSPTHLIKTRGQQVTLRCSPKSGHDTVSWYQQALGQGPQFIFQYYEEEERQRGNFPDRFSGHQFPNYSSELNVNALLLGDSALYLCASSPGQGSEQFFGPGTRLTVL.

The genes are TRBV3-1 and TRBJ1-1; D is possibly TRBD1 (5 bases). From germline, CDR1 is LGHDT and CDR2 YNNKEL (reference sequence). This CDR3 region has 15 residues. The V gene lost 0 bases and the J gene lost 5 bases, with 13 bases spanning the gap. The CDR3 loop is CASSQDRGWGTEAFF. The CDR3 DNA reads TGTGCCAGCAGCCAAGACCGGGGGTGGGGGACTGAAGCTTTCTTT. The variable domain in full, with the rest retrieved from reference TRBV3-1 and TRBJ1-1, is DTAVSQTPKYLVTQMGNDKSIKCEQNLGHDTMYWYKQDSKKFLKIMFSYNNKELIINETVPNRFSPKSPDKAHLNLHINSLELGDSAVYFCASSQDRGWGTEAFFGQGTRLTVV.

This clonotype was seen more than once but under ten times. V is TRBV30 and J is TRBJ2-7; no clear D. V was clipped by 2 bases and J by 4 bases, with 18 bases between them. The length of the CDR3 is 15 residues. Germline-derived CDR1 and CDR2 are GTSNPN and SVGIG (reference sequence). The CDR3 spells CAWSSDGVVRYEQYF. CDR3 in DNA: TGTGCCTGGAGTTCGGATGGCGTTGTTAGGTACGAGCAGTACTTC.

This clonotype was recorded many times. The chain employs TRBV11-2 and TRBJ2-1; TRBD2 aligns across 10 bases. The V gene's germline CDR1 is SGHAT and CDR2 FQNNGV. V lost 3 bases, J lost 4 bases, and 3 bases stayed unmatched. The CDR3 sequence is 15 residues long. The CDR3 region has the DNA TGTGCCAGCAGCTTTACTAGCGGGACTTACAATGAGCAGTTCTTC. This translates into CASSFTSGTYNEQFF. Combining the CDR3 with reference TRBV11-2 and TRBJ2-1 gives the whole variable domain EAGVAQSPRYKIIEKRQSVAFWCNPISGHATLYWYQQILGQGPKLLIQFQNNGVVDDSQLPKDRFSAERLKGVDSTLKIQPAKLEDSAVYLCASSFTSGTYNEQFFGPGTRLTVL.

This clonotype turned up a few times. The chain links TRBV20-1 to TRBJ2-1; no clear D gene. This CDR3 contains 11 residues. The germline gives CDR1 DFQATT, CDR2 SNEGSKA (reference sequence). V was pared by 5 bases and J by 6 bases, with 8 bases between. In DNA, the CDR3 is TGCAGTGCTGGACCCCGCAATGAGCAGTTCTTC. Encoded protein: CSAGPRNEQFF.

The genes are TRBV9 and TRBJ2-5; 8 bases align to TRBD2. Germline CDR1 is SGDLS and CDR2 is YYNGEE. Trimming took 0 bases from V and 4 from J; bases not matched to a gene: 5. The CDR3 contains 15 residues. The CDR3 reads CASSVAAGVGETQYF. The CDR3 nucleotides read TGTGCCAGCAGCGTAGCAGCGGGAGTTGGAGAGACCCAGTACTTC.

V and J are TRBV12-3 or TRBV12-4 and TRBJ1-6; D remains ambiguous. The CDR3 contains 13 residues. Deletions cut 3 bases from V and 6 bases from J, with 6 bases between. CDR3 in amino acids: CASSFGPNSPLHF. In DNA form, the CDR3 reads TGTGCCAGCAGTTTCGGTCCTAATTCACCCCTCCACTTT.

This clonotype was detected only a few times. The V gene is TRBV29-1, the J gene TRBJ2-1; weak D call: TRBD2 (5 bases). The V end lost 6 bases, the J end lost 10 bases, and 10 bases lay between the germline ends. The CDR3 contains 10 residues. Per the germline V gene, CDR1 is SQVTM and CDR2 is ANQGSEA. CDR3 nucleotide sequence: TGCAGCGTACGGTTAGCGGAGCAGTTCTTC. It encodes CSVRLAEQFF.

This clonotype was detected a few times. The V and J genes are TRBV5-1 and TRBJ1-6; TRBD1 matches 7 bases. The CDR3 is made up of 13 amino acids. The J segment lost 9 bases and the V segment lost 4 bases, leaving 4 bases of the junction unmatched. Looked up from germline, CDR1 is SGHRS and CDR2 is YFSETQ. CDR3 DNA: TGCGCCAGCAGCGACAGGGAGCGTTCACCCCTCCACTTT. Protein: CASSDRERSPLHF.

CDR3 protein: CASTLSSGRAHEQFF. The CDR3 DNA sequence: TGCGCCAGCACCCTCTCTAGCGGGAGGGCCCATGAGCAGTTCTTC. This chain uses TRBV5-1 with TRBJ2-1, with TRBD2 matching over 12 bases. The germline gives CDR1 SGHRS, CDR2 YFSETQ. J lost 8 bases, V lost 6 bases, and 9 bases had no gene match. This CDR3 is built from 15 residues.

This chain uses TRBV20-1 with TRBJ2-7, with 8 positions matching TRBD2. The germline V gene encodes CDR1 DFQATT and CDR2 SNEGSKA (reference sequence). CDR3 length equals 13 residues. With V trimmed by 4 bases and J by 3 bases, 5 bases remained unmatched. Written as DNA, the CDR3 is TGCAGTGCTAACGCGGGGGGCAACTACGAGCAGTACTTC. The encoded protein is CSANAGGNYEQYF.

A few counts support this clonotype. This chain joins TRBV27 and TRBJ1-2, with D maybe TRBD1 (6 bases). Deletions cut 5 bases from V and 4 bases from J, with 17 bases between. This CDR3 is built from 15 residues. CDR1 is MNHEY, CDR2 SMNVEV, per germline (reference sequence). The CDR3 region is CASSPRTAAFYGYTF. The CDR3 DNA reads TGTGCCAGCAGTCCCCGGACAGCTGCATTCTATGGCTACACCTTC.

V gene TRBV5-1 combines with J gene TRBJ2-7; D is possibly TRBD1 (5 bases). CDR1 and CDR2 (germline): SGHRS, YFSETQ. Trimming left V 7 bases short and J 2 bases short, with 13 bases between. CDR3 length: 13 residues. As DNA, the CDR3 is TGCGCCAGCGGACCTGACAGTACCTACGAGCAGTACTTC. This translates into CASGPDSTYEQYF.

This chain connects TRBV15 to TRBJ2-7, with TRBD1 as a possible D gene (6 bases). The V and J ends lost 8 bases and 3 bases respectively, with 14 bases between them. The CDR3 contains 13 residues. Germline V gene lookup returns CDR1 LNHNV and CDR2 YYDKDF (reference sequence). CDR3 protein: CATSTGQNYEQYF. The CDR3 coding sequence is TGTGCCACCTCAACAGGACAGAACTACGAGCAGTACTTC.

This clonotype was seen ten or more times. CDR3 nucleotides: TGTGCCAGCAGCTTAGGGAGGGGGACGGCCCACAATGAGCAGTTCTTC. Translated: CASSLGRGTAHNEQFF. The J gene is TRBJ2-1, the V gene TRBV11-2; D might be TRBD1 or TRBD2, each matching 6 bases. Germline values: CDR1 SGHAT, CDR2 FQNNGV. The CDR3 length is 16 residues. Trimming cost V 1 base and J 5 bases, with 15 bases left between them.

This chain connects TRBV5-6 to TRBJ1-1, with TRBD1 matching 12 bases. Trimming cost V 6 bases and J 5 bases; bases outside gene matches: 11. The CDR3 is made up of 16 amino acids. Germline CDR1 is SGHDT and CDR2 is YYEEEE. The CDR3 region is CASNFPGQGARTEAFF. The DNA for the CDR3 is TGTGCCAGCAACTTTCCGGGACAGGGGGCGAGGACTGAAGCTTTCTTT. The full variable domain, completed using reference TRBV5-6 and TRBJ1-1, is DAGVTQSPTHLIKTRGQQVTLRCSPKSGHDTVSWYQQALGQGPQFIFQYYEEEERQRGNFPDRFSGHQFPNYSSELNVNALLLGDSALYLCASNFPGQGARTEAFFGQGTRLTVV.

This clonotype was counted a few times. The chain carries TRBV3-1 and TRBJ1-2; TRBD1 might be the D (5 bases). This CDR3 region has 15 residues. CDR1 and CDR2 from the germline V gene are LGHDT and YNNKEL (reference sequence). The V and J ends lost 2 bases and 6 bases respectively, with 16 bases between them. CDR3 amino acids: CASSQPTQGLNGYTF. In nucleotides, the CDR3 is TGTGCCAGCAGCCAACCCACCCAGGGACTCAATGGCTACACCTTC.

This chain links TRBV18 with TRBJ2-4; either TRBD1 or TRBD2 may fit D (5 bases each). CDR1 and CDR2 (germline): KGHSH, LQKENI. V lost 0 bases and J 0 bases, leaving 9 bases between the germline ends. The CDR3 totals 16 residues. The CDR3 region has the DNA TGTGCCAGCTCACCACCCGGGGCCTTAGCCAAAAACATTCAGTACTTC. Its protein is CASSPPGALAKNIQYF.

This clonotype appeared a few times. This chain joins TRBV6-5 and TRBJ2-5; D gene uncertain. CDR3 length equals 16 residues. V gave up 0 bases and J gave up 1 base, with 12 bases separating them. Germline V gene data show CDR1 as MNHEY and CDR2 as SVGAGI. The CDR3 coding sequence is TGTGCCAGCAGTTACTCTCCCGGGTCGGGCCAAGAGACCCAGTACTTC. Translated, it gives CASSYSPGSGQETQYF.

This chain connects TRBV12-3 or TRBV12-4 to TRBJ2-2, with D tentatively TRBD2 (6 bases). V was cut by 6 bases and J by 0 bases, with 17 bases left in between. CDR3 length equals 17 residues. CDR3 coding DNA: TGTGCCAGCAGCCCCCGGTATGGGGGGTCGAACACCGGGGAGCTGTTTTTT. This encodes CASSPRYGGSNTGELFF.